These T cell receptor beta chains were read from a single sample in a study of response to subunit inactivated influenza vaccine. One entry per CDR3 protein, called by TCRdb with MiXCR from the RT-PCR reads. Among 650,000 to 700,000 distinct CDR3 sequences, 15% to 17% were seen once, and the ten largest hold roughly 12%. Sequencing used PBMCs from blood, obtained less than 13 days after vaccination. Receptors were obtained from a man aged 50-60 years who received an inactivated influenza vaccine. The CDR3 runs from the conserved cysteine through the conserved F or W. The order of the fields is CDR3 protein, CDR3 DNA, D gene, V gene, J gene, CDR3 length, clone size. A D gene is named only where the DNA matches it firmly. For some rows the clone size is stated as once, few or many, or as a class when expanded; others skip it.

CASSLHPGYEQYF,TGCGCCAGCAGCTTACATCCTGGGTACGAGCAGTACTTC,NA,TRBV5-1,TRBJ2-7,13,few
CASSLDVGELFF,TGTGCCAGCAGCTTAGATGTCGGGGAGCTGTTTTTT,NA,TRBV7-9,TRBJ2-2,12,NA
CASSERQGEGEKLFF,TGTGCCAGCAGCGAACGACAGGGTGAAGGCGAAAAACTGTTTTTT,TRBD1,TRBV5-5,TRBJ1-4,15,NA
CASSHPTAGVPYEQYF,TGCGCCAGCAGCCACCCCACGGCAGGGGTGCCCTACGAGCAGTACTTC,NA,TRBV4-1,TRBJ2-7,16,few
CASSSHTASSYNEQFF,TGCGCCAGCAGCTCCCACACGGCGAGCTCCTACAATGAGCAGTTCTTC,NA,TRBV5-1,TRBJ2-1,16,many
CASSKDRGRDEKLFF,TGTGCCAGCAGCAAAGATAGGGGGCGAGATGAAAAACTGTTTTTT,TRBD1,TRBV7-9,TRBJ1-4,15,many
CASTQGGRGYEQYF,TGTGCCAGCACCCAAGGTGGCAGGGGCTACGAGCAGTACTTC,NA,TRBV28,TRBJ2-7,14,NA
CASSLGLGRTAYF,TGTGCCAGCAGTTTAGGTCTGGGCAGAACCGCGTACTTC,NA,TRBV27,TRBJ2-7,13,few
CATSDWGTGDLTDTQYF,TGTGCCACCAGTGATTGGGGGACAGGGGATTTAACAGATACGCAGTATTTT,TRBD1,TRBV24-1,TRBJ2-3,17,few
CASSYDSGPSSNNEQFF,TGTGCCAGCAGCTACGACTCGGGACCGTCCTCCAACAATGAGCAGTTCTTC,NA,TRBV7-2,TRBJ2-1,17,NA
CAISWTGGGTGELFF,TGTGCCATCAGTTGGACAGGGGGAGGTACCGGGGAGCTGTTTTTT,TRBD1,TRBV10-3,TRBJ2-2,15,NA
CASSPVASNQPQHF,TGTGCCAGCAGTCCGGTAGCAAGCAATCAGCCCCAGCATTTT,NA,TRBV6-1,TRBJ1-5,14,few
CASSLIRLNEQYF,TGTGCCAGCAGCTTAATAAGATTGAACGAGCAGTACTTC,NA,TRBV7-2,TRBJ2-7,13,NA
CASGAGMGFGETQYF,TGTGCCAGCGGGGCGGGTATGGGTTTCGGAGAGACCCAGTACTTC,NA,TRBV6-1,TRBJ2-5,15,NA
CASSRRAGVFPTDTQYF,TGTGCCAGCTCACGTCGGGCAGGGGTCTTCCCCACAGATACGCAGTATTTT,NA,TRBV18,TRBJ2-3,17,few
CSAKFDWRIGNTQYF,TGCAGTGCCAAGTTTGACTGGAGGATTGGGAATACGCAGTATTTT,NA,TRBV20-1,TRBJ2-3,15,few
CASSPRQVYGYTF,TGTGCCAGCAGTCCAAGACAGGTCTATGGCTACACCTTC,NA,TRBV12-3/TRBV12-4,TRBJ1-2,13,few
CASRPASGPTETQYF,TGTGCCAGCAGACCGGCATCGGGACCCACGGAGACCCAGTACTTC,NA,TRBV12-3/TRBV12-4,TRBJ2-5,15,few
CASSIRDRGLYEQFF,TGTGCCAGCAGCATCCGGGACAGGGGGCTGTATGAGCAGTTCTTC,TRBD1,TRBV7-2,TRBJ2-1,15,NA
CASSPGDQPQHF,TGTGCCAGCTCACCTGGAGATCAGCCCCAGCATTTT,NA,TRBV18,TRBJ1-5,12,many
CASGGERELETQYF,TGTGCTTCAGGGGGCGAACGGGAGTTAGAGACCCAGTACTTC,TRBD1,TRBV12-3/TRBV12-4,TRBJ2-5,14,NA
CASSLRQGGRYEQYF,TGTGCCAGCAGTTTACGACAGGGGGGGAGGTACGAGCAGTACTTC,TRBD1,TRBV28,TRBJ2-7,15,NA
CASSQDLLGGPTDTQYF,TGCGCCAGCAGCCAAGATTTACTCGGGGGCCCCACAGATACGCAGTATTTT,NA,TRBV4-3,TRBJ2-3,17,NA
CARPQGIGTEAFF,TGTGCCAGGCCCCAGGGTATAGGCACTGAAGCTTTCTTT,NA,TRBV28,TRBJ1-1,13,NA
CASSRAGPAGTGELFF,TGTGCCAGCAGCCGAGCAGGACCCGCGGGCACCGGGGAGCTGTTTTTT,NA,TRBV5-4,TRBJ2-2,16,NA
CASSHAGGDTEAFF,TGCGCCAGCAGCCACGCTGGGGGGGACACTGAAGCTTTCTTT,NA,TRBV4-3,TRBJ1-1,14,few
CASSSQAYSPLHF,TGTGCCAGCAGTTCCCAGGCCTATTCACCCCTCCACTTT,NA,TRBV12-3/TRBV12-4,TRBJ1-6,13,many
CASSLRRQGFDEQYF,TGTGCCAGCAGTCTACGGCGGCAGGGCTTCGACGAGCAGTACTTC,NA,TRBV2,TRBJ2-7,15,NA
CASSLLTGANEKLFF,TGTGCCAGCAGTTTACTCACAGGGGCGAATGAAAAACTGTTTTTT,TRBD1,TRBV12-3/TRBV12-4,TRBJ1-4,15,few
CASSSAVPRGDTQYF,TGCGCCAGCAGCTCGGCCGTACCTAGGGGAGATACGCAGTATTTT,NA,TRBV5-1,TRBJ2-3,15,NA
CASSPNVPEQYF,TGTGCCAGCAGCCCGAACGTGCCCGAGCAGTACTTC,NA,TRBV28,TRBJ2-7,12,few
CSALAGTGAYEQYF,TGCAGTGCTCTTGCCGGGACAGGGGCTTACGAGCAGTACTTC,TRBD1,TRBV20-1,TRBJ2-7,14,few
CASSSKDTGELFF,TGCGCCAGCAGTTCAAAGGATACCGGGGAGCTGTTTTTT,NA,TRBV5-1,TRBJ2-2,13,NA
CASSSGSWATGYTF,TGTGCCAGCAGTTCAGGGTCATGGGCTACTGGCTACACCTTC,NA,TRBV25-1,TRBJ1-2,14,NA
CSAARVVKETQYF,TGCAGTGCTGCCCGGGTCGTTAAAGAGACCCAGTACTTC,NA,TRBV20-1,TRBJ2-5,13,NA
CSVEGQRGADTQYF,TGCAGCGTTGAAGGGCAGCGGGGGGCAGATACGCAGTATTTT,TRBD2,TRBV29-1,TRBJ2-3,14,NA
CASSDPRQETQYF,TGTGCCAGCAGTGATCCCAGGCAAGAGACCCAGTACTTC,NA,TRBV2,TRBJ2-5,13,NA
CASKISGSGEQYF,TGTGCCAGTAAAATTAGCGGGAGTGGCGAGCAGTACTTC,TRBD2,TRBV19,TRBJ2-7,13,few
CASSRTLQETQYF,TGTGCCAGCAGCAGAACTCTCCAAGAGACCCAGTACTTC,NA,TRBV7-3,TRBJ2-5,13,NA
CASSVGRISYNEQFF,TGTGCCAGCAGCGTAGGACGGATTTCCTACAATGAGCAGTTCTTC,NA,TRBV9,TRBJ2-1,15,NA
CASSSTGYTGELFF,TGCGCCAGCAGCTCTACAGGGTATACCGGGGAGCTGTTTTTT,NA,TRBV5-1,TRBJ2-2,14,many
CASSQAGSPGANVLTF,TGTGCCAGCAGCCAAGCCGGTTCACCTGGGGCCAACGTCCTGACTTTC,NA,TRBV3-1,TRBJ2-6,16,NA
CASSFAAGRRDEQFF,TGTGCCAGCAGTTTTGCGGCGGGGCGACGCGATGAGCAGTTCTTC,NA,TRBV12-3/TRBV12-4,TRBJ2-1,15,few
CVTYGGAPYEQYF,TGTGTGACCTACGGAGGGGCCCCCTACGAGCAGTACTTC,NA,TRBV28,TRBJ2-7,13,NA
CATERGTGGNEQFF,TGTGCCACTGAAAGAGGGACAGGGGGCAATGAGCAGTTCTTC,TRBD1,TRBV19,TRBJ2-1,14,NA
CSASGTSGSTSYEQYF,TGCAGTGCCTCAGGGACTAGCGGGTCTACATCCTACGAGCAGTACTTC,TRBD2,TRBV20-1,TRBJ2-7,16,NA
CASSPEMGLAGENEQFF,TGTGCCAGCAGCCCGGAGATGGGGCTAGCGGGGGAAAATGAGCAGTTCTTC,TRBD2,TRBV11-2,TRBJ2-1,17,NA
CASSPTTDSNYGYTF,TGTGCCAGCTCACCAACAACGGACAGCAACTATGGCTACACCTTC,NA,TRBV18,TRBJ1-2,15,few
CASSQGIRPSSYNEQFF,TGCGCCAGCAGCCAAGGGATAAGGCCTAGCTCCTACAATGAGCAGTTCTTC,NA,TRBV4-3,TRBJ2-1,17,NA
CASSQEGTINTEAFF,TGTGCCAGCAGCCAAGAGGGTACAATTAACACTGAAGCTTTCTTT,NA,TRBV4-2,TRBJ1-1,15,NA
CASSGKGTSGRPSYNEQFF,TGTGCCAGCAGTGGAAAAGGGACTAGCGGGAGGCCCTCCTACAATGAGCAGTTCTTC,TRBD2,TRBV6-1,TRBJ2-1,19,NA
CASRTLAGEQQFF,TGTGCCAGCAGGACCCTAGCGGGGGAGCAGCAGTTCTTC,TRBD2,TRBV12-3/TRBV12-4,TRBJ2-1,13,NA
CASSFSSGGAVYEQYF,TGTGCCAGCAGTTTCTCCAGCGGGGGGGCAGTTTACGAGCAGTACTTC,TRBD2,TRBV12-3/TRBV12-4,TRBJ2-7,16,many
CASSFGRAVETQYF,TGTGCCAGCAGCTTCGGCAGGGCGGTTGAGACCCAGTACTTC,NA,TRBV5-6,TRBJ2-5,14,NA